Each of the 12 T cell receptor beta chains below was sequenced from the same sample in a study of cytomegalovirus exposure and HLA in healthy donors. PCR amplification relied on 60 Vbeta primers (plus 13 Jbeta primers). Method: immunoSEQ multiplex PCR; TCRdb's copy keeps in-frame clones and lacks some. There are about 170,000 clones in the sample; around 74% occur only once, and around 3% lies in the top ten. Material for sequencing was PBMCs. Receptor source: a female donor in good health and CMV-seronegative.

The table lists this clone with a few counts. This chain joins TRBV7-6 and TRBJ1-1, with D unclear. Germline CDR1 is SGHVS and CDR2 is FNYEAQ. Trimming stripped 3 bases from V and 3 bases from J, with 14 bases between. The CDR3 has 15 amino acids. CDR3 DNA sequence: TGTGCCAGCAGCTTGCGGGGAAATTGGGACACTGAAGCTTTCTTT. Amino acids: CASSLRGNWDTEAFF.

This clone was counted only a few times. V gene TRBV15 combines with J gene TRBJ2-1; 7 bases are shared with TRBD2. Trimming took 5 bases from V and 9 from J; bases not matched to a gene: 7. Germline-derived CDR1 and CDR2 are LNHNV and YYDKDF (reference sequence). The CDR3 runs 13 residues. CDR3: CATSLNPGGEQFF. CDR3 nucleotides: TGTGCCACCAGCCTTAATCCGGGGGGTGAGCAGTTCTTC.

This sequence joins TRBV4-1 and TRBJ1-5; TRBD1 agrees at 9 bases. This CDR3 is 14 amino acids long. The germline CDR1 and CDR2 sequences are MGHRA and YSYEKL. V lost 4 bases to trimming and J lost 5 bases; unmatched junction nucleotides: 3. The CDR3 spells CASSPDRGDQPQHF. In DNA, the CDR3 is TGCGCCAGCAGCCCCGACAGGGGGGATCAGCCCCAGCATTTT.

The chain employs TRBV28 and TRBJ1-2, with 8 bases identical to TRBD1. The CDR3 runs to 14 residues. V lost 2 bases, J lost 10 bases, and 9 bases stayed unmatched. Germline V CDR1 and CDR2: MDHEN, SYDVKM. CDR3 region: CASSLVGGQGAYTF. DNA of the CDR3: TGTGCCAGCAGTTTAGTAGGTGGGCAGGGGGCCTACACCTTC.

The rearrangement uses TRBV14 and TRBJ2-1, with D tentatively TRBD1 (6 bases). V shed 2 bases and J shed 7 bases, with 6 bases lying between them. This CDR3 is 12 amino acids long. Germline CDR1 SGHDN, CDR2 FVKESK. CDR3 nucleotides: TGTGCCAGCAGCCAAACAGGGAATGAGCAGTTCTTC. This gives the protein CASSQTGNEQFF.

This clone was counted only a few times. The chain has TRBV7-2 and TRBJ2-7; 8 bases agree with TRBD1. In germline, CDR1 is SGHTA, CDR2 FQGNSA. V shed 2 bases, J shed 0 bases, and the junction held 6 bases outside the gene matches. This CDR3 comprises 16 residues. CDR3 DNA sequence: TGTGCCAGCAGCTTAAATGGGGGACAGGTCTCCTACGAGCAGTACTTC. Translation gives CASSLNGGQVSYEQYF.

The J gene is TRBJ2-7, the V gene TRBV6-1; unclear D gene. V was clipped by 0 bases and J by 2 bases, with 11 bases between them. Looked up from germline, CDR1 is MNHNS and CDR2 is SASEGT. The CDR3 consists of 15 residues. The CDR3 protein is CASSEALGRTYEQYF. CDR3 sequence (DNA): TGTGCCAGCAGTGAAGCGCTTGGCAGAACCTACGAGCAGTACTTC.

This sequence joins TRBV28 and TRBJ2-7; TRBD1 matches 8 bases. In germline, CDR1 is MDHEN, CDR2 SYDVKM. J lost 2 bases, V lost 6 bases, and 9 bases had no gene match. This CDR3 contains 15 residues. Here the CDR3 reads CASSPGQGTAYEQYF. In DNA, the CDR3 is TGTGCCAGCAGCCCCGGACAGGGTACCGCCTACGAGCAGTACTTC.

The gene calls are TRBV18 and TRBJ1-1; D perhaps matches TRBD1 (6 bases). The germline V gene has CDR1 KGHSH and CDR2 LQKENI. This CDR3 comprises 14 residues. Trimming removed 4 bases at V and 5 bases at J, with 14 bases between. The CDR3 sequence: CASSQDLGGTEAFF. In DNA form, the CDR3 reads TGTGCCAGCTCACAGGATTTAGGGGGAACTGAAGCTTTCTTT.

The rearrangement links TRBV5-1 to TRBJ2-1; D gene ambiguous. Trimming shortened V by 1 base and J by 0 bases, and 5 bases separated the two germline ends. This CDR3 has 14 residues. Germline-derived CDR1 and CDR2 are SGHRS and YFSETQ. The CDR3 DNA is TGCGCCAGCAGCTTGTTTAGCTCCTACAATGAGCAGTTCTTC. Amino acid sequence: CASSLFSSYNEQFF. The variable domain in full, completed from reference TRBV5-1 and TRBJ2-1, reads KAGVTQTPRYLIKTRGQQVTLSCSPISGHRSVSWYQQTPGQGLQFLFEYFSETQRNKGNFPGRFSGRQFSNSRSEMNVSTLELGDSALYLCASSLFSSYNEQFFGPGTRLTVL.

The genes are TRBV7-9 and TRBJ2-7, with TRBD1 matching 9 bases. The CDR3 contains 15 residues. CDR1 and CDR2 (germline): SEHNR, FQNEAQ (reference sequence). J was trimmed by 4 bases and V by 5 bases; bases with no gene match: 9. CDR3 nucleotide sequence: TGTGCCAGCAGCCAAACCGTGGGACAGGGATACGAGCAGTACTTC. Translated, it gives CASSQTVGQGYEQYF.

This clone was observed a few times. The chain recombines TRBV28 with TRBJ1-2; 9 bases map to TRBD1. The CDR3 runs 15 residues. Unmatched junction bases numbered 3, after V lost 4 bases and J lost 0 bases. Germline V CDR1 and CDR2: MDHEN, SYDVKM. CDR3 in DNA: TGTGCCAGCAGTTCCACAGGGGGCACTAACTATGGCTACACCTTC. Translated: CASSSTGGTNYGYTF.